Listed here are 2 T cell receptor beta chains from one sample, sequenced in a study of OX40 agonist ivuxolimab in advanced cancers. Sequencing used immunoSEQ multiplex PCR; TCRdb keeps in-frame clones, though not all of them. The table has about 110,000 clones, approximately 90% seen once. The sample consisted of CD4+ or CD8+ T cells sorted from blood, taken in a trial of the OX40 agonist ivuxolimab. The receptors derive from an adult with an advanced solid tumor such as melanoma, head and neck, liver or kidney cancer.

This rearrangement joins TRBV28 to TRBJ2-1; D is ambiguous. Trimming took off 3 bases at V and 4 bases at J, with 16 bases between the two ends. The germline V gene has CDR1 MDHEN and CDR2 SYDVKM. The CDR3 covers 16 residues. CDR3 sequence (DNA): TGTGCCAGCAGTTTGGGCCCCAGTGCTGGGTACAATGAGCAGTTCTTC. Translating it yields CASSLGPSAGYNEQFF.

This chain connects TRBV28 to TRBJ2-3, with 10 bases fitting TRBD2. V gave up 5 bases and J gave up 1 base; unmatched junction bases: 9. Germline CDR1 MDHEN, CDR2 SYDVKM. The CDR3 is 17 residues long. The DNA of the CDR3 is TGTGCCAGCAGTGGGGCCTACGGACTAGCGGGCACAGATACGCAGTATTTT. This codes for CASSGAYGLAGTDTQYF. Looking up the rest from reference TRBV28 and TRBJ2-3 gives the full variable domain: DVKVTQSSRYLVKRTGEKVFLECVQDMDHENMFWYRQDPGLGLRLIYFSYDVKMKEKGDIPEGYSVSREKKERFSLILESASTNQTSMYLCASSGAYGLAGTDTQYFGPGTRLTVL.